The T cell receptor (beta chain) under discussion was sequenced for a study of cytomegalovirus exposure and HLA in healthy donors. General observations from the study: The study found most TCR sequences rare, yet found some public TCRs in many donors. For cytomegalovirus status, the classifier reportedly gave diagnoses with high specificity and sensitivity.

Points on this clone: Its specificity is unknown.

The CDR3 sequence is 15 residues long. Trimming removed 3 bases from V and 1 base from J, with 12 bases in between. The germline CDR1 and CDR2 sequences are KGHSH and LQKENI. Sequencing used immunoSEQ multiplex PCR; TCRdb keeps in-frame clones, though not all of them. The sample gives around 300,000 clones, approximately 83% of which show up once; 1% is in the top ten. The sample taken for sequencing was PBMCs. This clonotype originated in a woman aged 18-29 years in good health and CMV-seronegative. J is TRBJ1-1 and V is TRBV18; possibly TRBD1 for D (6 bases). The CDR3 region has the DNA TGTGCCAGCTCACCCGTGACAGGCACGAACACTGAAGCTTTCTTT. This gives the protein CASSPVTGTNTEAFF.